Following are 25 T cell receptor beta chains from one sample sequenced in a study of shared clonotypes between healthy human individuals. TCRdb's table, derived via immunoSEQ multiplex PCR, lists solely in-frame clones and lacks some. Of about 2.3 million clones listed, 85% to 95% were seen once; the top ten hold about 0.41%. The sequencing input was naive CD4+ T cells from PBMCs. The subset was: CD45RA+ positively selected. Receptors originate from a man younger than 30 in good health. Some clones in this sample may be carry-over from other donors' samples.

V and J are TRBV7-2 and TRBJ1-2; D gene ambiguous. The CDR3 has 13 amino acids. Germline CDR1 is SGHTA and CDR2 is FQGNSA. The ends were cut back, 3 bases at V and 1 base at J, with 6 bases in the middle. The CDR3 region is CASSFALNYGYTF. CDR3 sequence (DNA): TGTGCCAGCAGCTTCGCCCTTAACTATGGCTACACCTTC.

The rearrangement joins TRBV6-6 to TRBJ2-1, with 9 bases that match TRBD2. The CDR3 is 16 residues long. J gave up 4 bases and V 3 bases, and 7 bases lay outside the gene matches. Germline assignment: CDR1 MNHNY and CDR2 SVGAGI (reference sequence). CDR3 region: CASSYWASGIYNEQFF. The CDR3 DNA is TGTGCCAGCAGTTATTGGGCTAGCGGGATTTACAATGAGCAGTTCTTC.

V and J are TRBV20-1 and TRBJ1-2; D unclear. The ends were cut back, 3 bases at V and 6 bases at J, with 8 bases in the middle. The length of the CDR3 is 11 residues. Germline V gene sequence: CDR1 DFQATT, CDR2 SNEGSKA (reference sequence). The CDR3 nucleotides read TGCAGTGCTAGCGTCAGAGATGGCTACACCTTC. This sequence encodes CSASVRDGYTF.

V is TRBV30 and J is TRBJ1-1, with a possible D match to TRBD1 (6 bases). Germline CDR1 reads GTSNPN; CDR2 reads SVGIG (reference sequence). This CDR3 comprises 13 residues. Trimming shortened V by 3 bases and J by 3 bases, and 11 bases separated the two germline ends. DNA of the CDR3: TGTGCCTGGAGAACAGGGACCGACACTGAAGCTTTCTTT. Protein product: CAWRTGTDTEAFF.

Only one count was recorded for this clone. The J gene is TRBJ1-4, the V gene TRBV28; D is ambiguous. Germline CDR1 MDHEN, CDR2 SYDVKM. The V end lost 5 bases, the J end lost 0 bases, and 16 bases lay between the germline ends. CDR3 length: 17 amino acids. The CDR3 protein is CASSPVLSGTTNEKLFF. CDR3 coding DNA: TGTGCCAGCAGTCCAGTCCTTTCCGGCACAACTAATGAAAAACTGTTTTTT.

J is TRBJ1-2 and V is TRBV19, with TRBD1 as a possible D gene (6 bases). Germline CDR1 reads LNHDA; CDR2 reads SQIVND (reference sequence). Trimming left V 5 bases short and J 7 bases short, with 17 bases between. The CDR3 is 14 residues long. The CDR3 DNA sequence: TGTGCCAGTAGTCCCCGGGACACCGGCCTTGGCTACACCTTC. This sequence encodes CASSPRDTGLGYTF.

The chain couples TRBV12-5 to TRBJ2-1, with a tentative D call TRBD1 (6 bases). Trimming shortened V by 5 bases and J by 2 bases, and 13 bases separated the two germline ends. The germline CDR1 and CDR2 sequences are LGHNT and FRNRAP. The CDR3 runs to 15 residues. CDR3 coding DNA: TGTGCTAGTGGTGCCGGACAGAAAACCTACAATGAGCAGTTCTTC. Translating it yields CASGAGQKTYNEQFF.

J is TRBJ2-7 and V is TRBV11-2; 10 nucleotides align to TRBD2. V lost 1 base to trimming and J lost 3 bases; unmatched junction nucleotides: 3. CDR1 is SGHAT, CDR2 FQNNGV, per germline. The CDR3 runs 15 residues. CDR3 DNA sequence: TGTGCCAGCAGCTTAGTGGTAGCGGGAGGCTACGAGCAGTACTTC. Translated: CASSLVVAGGYEQYF.

The chain recombines TRBV6-6 with TRBJ2-1, with 8 nucleotides matching TRBD1. V shed 6 bases, J shed 10 bases, and the junction held 14 bases outside the gene matches. The CDR3 extends over 15 amino acids. Germline values: CDR1 MNHNY, CDR2 SVGAGI (reference sequence). The CDR3 coding sequence is TGTGCCAGCAGAGAAGGACAGGGATTCTGGGAGGAGCAGTTCTTC. Translating gives CASREGQGFWEEQFF.

This sequence joins TRBV7-2 and TRBJ2-1, with 9 bases lining up with TRBD2. This CDR3 region has 15 residues. Germline V lookup: CDR1 SGHTA, CDR2 FQGNSA. With V trimmed by 10 bases and J by 3 bases, 10 bases remained unmatched. The CDR3 DNA follows: TGTGCCACCACGTTAAATAGCGGGAGCTACAATGAGCAGTTCTTC. This encodes CATTLNSGSYNEQFF.

The chain is built from TRBV15 and TRBJ1-4; D call uncertain. V was cut by 0 bases and J by 2 bases, with 13 bases left in between. CDR3 length equals 17 residues. Germline CDR1 reads LNHNV; CDR2 reads YYDKDF (reference sequence). The CDR3 sequence is CATSRDVIEGTNEKLFF. The CDR3 bases are TGTGCCACCAGCAGAGATGTGATAGAAGGTACTAATGAAAAACTGTTTTTT. The variable domain in full, with the rest retrieved from reference TRBV15 and TRBJ1-4, is DAMVIQNPRYQVTQFGKPVTLSCSQTLNHNVMYWYQQKSSQAPKLLFHYYDKDFNNEADTPDNFQSRRPNTSFCFLDIRSPGLGDTAMYLCATSRDVIEGTNEKLFFGSGTQLSVL.

This clone showed up just once. This rearrangement joins TRBV6-4 to TRBJ2-3, with D perhaps TRBD1 or TRBD2 (5 bases each). V was trimmed by 5 bases and J by 1 base, leaving 16 bases between them. This CDR3 has 16 residues. Germline V gene sequence: CDR1 MRHNA, CDR2 SNTAGT. For the CDR3, the DNA is TGTGCCAGCAGTATCGGGACGCTCTGGGGCACAGATACGCAGTATTTT. It yields the protein CASSIGTLWGTDTQYF.

V gene TRBV28 combines with J gene TRBJ1-3; D unclear. CDR1 and CDR2 (germline): MDHEN, SYDVKM. Trimming pared 0 bases from V and 0 bases from J, leaving 3 bases between. This CDR3 region has 14 residues. CDR3: CASSLWYSGNTIYF. The DNA of the CDR3 is TGTGCCAGCAGTTTATGGTACTCTGGAAACACCATATATTTT.

V is TRBV9 and J is TRBJ2-7; possibly TRBD2 for D (6 bases). Germline values: CDR1 SGDLS, CDR2 YYNGEE. The CDR3 runs to 16 residues. V lost 3 bases, J lost 3 bases, and 19 bases lay in between. This CDR3 is CASSATPSAGYYEQYF. The CDR3, as DNA: TGTGCCAGCAGCGCGACCCCTAGCGCGGGCTACTACGAGCAGTACTTC.

CDR3 in DNA: TGCAGCGCTGGGCCTATAGGAAGCTCCTACGAGCAGTACTTC. Protein sequence: CSAGPIGSSYEQYF. V gene TRBV29-1 combines with J gene TRBJ2-5; no clear D gene. The J call may be incorrect, as the DNA end agrees better with TRBJ2-7. The CDR3 has 14 amino acids. Per the germline V gene, CDR1 is SQVTM and CDR2 is ANQGSEA.

This clone is a singleton in its sample. The J gene is TRBJ2-1, the V gene TRBV29-1; D may be TRBD1 or TRBD2 (5 bases each). Germline V gene sequence: CDR1 SQVTM, CDR2 ANQGSEA. This CDR3 has 13 amino acids. The V gene lost 7 bases and the J gene lost 5 bases, with 15 bases spanning the gap. The CDR3 sequence: CSAGSRDHNEQFF. The CDR3 nucleotides are TGCAGCGCGGGGAGCAGGGACCACAATGAGCAGTTCTTC.

CDR3 nucleotide sequence: TGCGCCAGCAGCCAAGAGGTGACTAGTAGGGATACGCAGTATTTT. It encodes CASSQEVTSRDTQYF. The chain employs TRBV4-1 and TRBJ2-3, with D possibly matching TRBD2 (6 bases). Per the germline V gene, CDR1 is MGHRA and CDR2 is YSYEKL. Trimming shortened V by 0 bases and J by 6 bases, and 13 bases separated the two germline ends. There are 15 residues in the CDR3.

V is TRBV5-1 and J is TRBJ2-7, with unresolved D. Germline V CDR1 and CDR2: SGHRS, YFSETQ. Trimming took 0 bases from V and 3 from J, leaving 16 bases between them. CDR3 length: 16 residues. CDR3 region: CASSLAEQAQIYEQYF. DNA for the CDR3: TGCGCCAGCAGCTTGGCCGAGCAGGCCCAAATCTACGAGCAGTACTTC.

The rearrangement links TRBV5-6 to TRBJ1-2; D gene ambiguous. The germline V and J ends were trimmed by 4 bases and 3 bases, with 16 bases remaining between them. Germline lookup yields CDR1 SGHDT and CDR2 YYEEEE. The length of the CDR3 is 15 residues. CDR3 nucleotide sequence: TGTGCCAGCAGCCCAGTGGCGGTTTCCGACTATGGCTACACCTTC. Protein sequence: CASSPVAVSDYGYTF.

V usage is TRBV29-1 and J usage is TRBJ2-3; 7 nucleotides match TRBD1. CDR3 length: 13 amino acids. V gave up 7 bases and J gave up 3 bases; unmatched junction bases: 7. The germline CDR1 and CDR2 sequences are SQVTM and ANQGSEA. The CDR3 loop is CSATGENTDTQYF. CDR3 DNA sequence: TGCAGCGCCACAGGGGAAAATACAGATACGCAGTATTTT.

The chain combines TRBV2 with TRBJ1-5; D is undetermined. The V gene's germline CDR1 is SNHLY and CDR2 FYNNEI. The germline V and J ends were trimmed by 1 base and 3 bases, with 10 bases remaining between them. The CDR3 is 15 amino acids. CDR3 amino acids: CASSEEGGLNQPQHF. Here the CDR3 DNA reads TGTGCCAGCAGTGAAGAAGGAGGCCTCAATCAGCCCCAGCATTTT.

The chain employs TRBV10-3 and TRBJ2-7; 7 bases line up with TRBD1. V shed 6 bases and J 3 bases; nucleotides not matched to a gene: 5. Germline V gene sequence: CDR1 ENHRY, CDR2 SYGVKD. The CDR3 is made up of 13 amino acids. CDR3 region: CAIRSGTDYEQYF. The CDR3 coding sequence is TGTGCCATCAGGTCCGGGACAGACTACGAGCAGTACTTC.

The chain is built from TRBV6-5 and TRBJ2-5, with 9 nucleotides matching TRBD2. The J call may be wrong; the DNA end is better matched by TRBJ2-7. The CDR3 is 13 residues long. The germline gives CDR1 MNHEY, CDR2 SVGAGI. The CDR3 DNA follows: TGTGCCAGCATGGCGGGAGGGCTCTACGAGCAGTACTTC. Its protein product is CASMAGGLYEQYF.

The V call is TRBV6-1, the J call TRBJ1-1; D unresolved. Between the trimmed V and J ends, which lost 2 bases and 6 bases, there was a span of 13 bases. Looked up from germline, CDR1 is MNHNS and CDR2 is SASEGT. The CDR3 has 14 amino acids. The CDR3 region has the DNA TGTGCCAGCAGTGAAACCCCTCGGCGGTCTGAAGCTTTCTTT. Translating it yields CASSETPRRSEAFF.

This clone was picked up one time. The chain recombines TRBV28 with TRBJ1-2, with TRBD1 identical over 7 bases. There are 12 residues in the CDR3. The germline V gene has CDR1 MDHEN and CDR2 SYDVKM. V gave up 6 bases and J gave up 7 bases; unmatched junction bases: 5. The CDR3 nucleotides are TGTGCCAGCAGCCCACGACAGGGTGGCTACACCTTC. This gives the protein CASSPRQGGYTF.